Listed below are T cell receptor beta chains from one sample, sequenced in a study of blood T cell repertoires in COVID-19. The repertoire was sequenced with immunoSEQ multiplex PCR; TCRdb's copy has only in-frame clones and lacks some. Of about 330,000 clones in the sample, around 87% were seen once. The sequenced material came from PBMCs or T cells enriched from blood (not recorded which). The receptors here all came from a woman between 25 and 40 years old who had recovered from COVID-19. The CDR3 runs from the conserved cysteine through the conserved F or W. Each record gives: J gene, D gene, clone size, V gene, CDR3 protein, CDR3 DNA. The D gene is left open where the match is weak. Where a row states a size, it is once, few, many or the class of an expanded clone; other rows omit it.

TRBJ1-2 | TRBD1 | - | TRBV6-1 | CASSEAGTGPYGYTF | TGTGCCAGCAGTGAAGCGGGGACAGGTCCCTATGGCTACACCTTC
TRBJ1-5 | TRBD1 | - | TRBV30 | CAWSFRTGNQPQHF | TGTGCCTGGAGTTTCCGGACAGGGAATCAGCCCCAGCATTTT
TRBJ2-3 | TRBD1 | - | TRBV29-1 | CSVGSDRGLRDTQYF | TGCAGCGTTGGATCGGACAGGGGCTTACGAGATACGCAGTATTTT
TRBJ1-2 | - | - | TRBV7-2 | CASSFSSGGYTF | TGTGCCAGCAGCTTCTCCTCAGGTGGCTACACCTTC
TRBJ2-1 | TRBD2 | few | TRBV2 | CASSELLAGGLNEQFF | TGTGCCAGCAGTGAACTACTAGCGGGGGGCCTCAATGAGCAGTTCTTC
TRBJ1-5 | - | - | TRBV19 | CASSGRQANQPQHF | TGTGCCAGTAGTGGGCGACAGGCCAATCAGCCCCAGCATTTT
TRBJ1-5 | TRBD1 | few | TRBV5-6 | CASSGSTGDPDQPQHF | TGTGCCAGCAGCGGATCAACAGGGGATCCCGATCAGCCCCAGCATTTT
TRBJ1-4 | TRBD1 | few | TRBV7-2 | CASSPPPTGSSNEKLFF | TGTGCCAGCAGTCCGCCCCCGACAGGGTCATCTAATGAAAAACTGTTTTTT
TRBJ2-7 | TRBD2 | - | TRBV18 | CASSPGGGQDEQYF | TGTGCCAGCTCACCAGGCGGGGGGCAGGACGAGCAGTACTTC
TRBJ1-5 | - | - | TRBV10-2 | CASSVGASNQPQHF | TGCGCCAGCAGTGTGGGGGCAAGCAATCAGCCCCAGCATTTT
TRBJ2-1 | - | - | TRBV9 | CASSVVAGAQFNEQFF | TGTGCCAGCAGCGTAGTTGCGGGGGCTCAGTTCAATGAGCAGTTCTTC
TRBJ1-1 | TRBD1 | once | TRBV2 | CASDRVGNTEAFF | TGTGCCAGTGACAGGGTAGGGAACACTGAAGCTTTCTTT
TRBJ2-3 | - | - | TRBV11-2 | CASTTLGEPDTQYF | TGTGCCAGCACCACGCTCGGGGAACCAGATACGCAGTATTTT
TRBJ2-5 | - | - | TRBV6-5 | CASRRDQETQYF | TGTGCCAGCAGGCGCGACCAAGAGACCCAGTACTTC
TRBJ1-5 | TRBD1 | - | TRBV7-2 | CASSGRGHQPQHF | TGTGCCAGCAGCGGTAGGGGGCATCAGCCCCAGCATTTT
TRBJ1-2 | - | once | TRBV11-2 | CASSPSGVGYTF | TGTGCCAGCAGCCCGTCAGGGGTGGGCTACACCTTC
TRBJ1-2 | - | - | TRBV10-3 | CAISEVDTNYTF | TGTGCCATCAGTGAGGTCGACACCAACTACACCTTC
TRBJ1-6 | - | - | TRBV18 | CASASRQENSPLHF | TGTGCCAGCGCCTCGAGACAGGAGAATTCACCCCTCCACTTT
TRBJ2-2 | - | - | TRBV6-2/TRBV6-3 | CASSPVVIGELFF | TGTGCCAGCAGCCCAGTAGTGATCGGGGAGCTGTTTTTT
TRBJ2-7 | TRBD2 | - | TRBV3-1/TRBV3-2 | CASSQGLAGRTTYAQYF | TGTGCCAGCAGCCAGGGACTAGCGGGGAGAACGACCTACGCGCAGTACTTC
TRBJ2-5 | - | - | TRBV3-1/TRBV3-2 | CASSQAQETQYF | TGTGCCAGCAGCCAAGCTCAAGAGACCCAGTACTTC
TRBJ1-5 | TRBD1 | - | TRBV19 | CASSIVGRGNQPQHF | TGTGCCAGTAGTATAGTGGGCAGGGGGAATCAGCCCCAGCATTTT
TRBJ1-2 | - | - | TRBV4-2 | CASSQGGRGYHYGYTF | TGTGCCAGCAGCCAAGGTGGGAGGGGCTACCACTATGGCTACACCTTC
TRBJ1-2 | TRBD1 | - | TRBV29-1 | CSVGGTGPIYGYTF | TGCAGCGTTGGTGGGACAGGCCCCATCTATGGCTACACCTTC
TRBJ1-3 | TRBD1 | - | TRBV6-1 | CASSEAARGLENTIYF | TGTGCCAGCAGTGAAGCTGCCAGGGGGCTTGAAAACACCATATATTTT
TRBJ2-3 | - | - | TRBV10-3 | CAISQGWGTDTQYF | TGTGCCATCAGTCAGGGCTGGGGCACAGATACGCAGTATTTT
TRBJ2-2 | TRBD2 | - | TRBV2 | CASSSYGLAGMNTGELFF | TGTGCCAGCAGTTCTTACGGACTAGCGGGGATGAACACCGGGGAGCTGTTTTTT
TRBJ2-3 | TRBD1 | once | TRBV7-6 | CASSLAVTGGTDTQYF | TGTGCCAGCAGCTTAGCGGTAACAGGGGGCACAGATACGCAGTATTTT
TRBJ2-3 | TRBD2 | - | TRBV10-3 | CAISGLAGGPTDTQYF | TGTGCCATCAGTGGACTAGCGGGGGGACCCACAGATACGCAGTATTTT
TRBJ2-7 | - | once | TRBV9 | CASSPRDFTYEQYF | TGTGCCAGCAGCCCCCGGGACTTTACCTACGAGCAGTACTTC
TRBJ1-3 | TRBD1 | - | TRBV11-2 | CASSSRDRPGNTIYF | TGTGCCAGCAGCTCCCGGGACAGACCTGGAAACACCATATATTTT
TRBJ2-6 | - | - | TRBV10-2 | CASSLGRSGANVLTF | TGCGCCAGCAGTCTTGGCCGCTCTGGGGCCAACGTCCTGACTTTC
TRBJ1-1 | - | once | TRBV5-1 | CASSLAENTEAFF | TGCGCCAGCAGCTTAGCGGAGAACACTGAAGCTTTCTTT
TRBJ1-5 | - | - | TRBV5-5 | CASSLLGVNQPQHF | TGTGCCAGCAGTTTGCTAGGGGTTAATCAGCCCCAGCATTTT
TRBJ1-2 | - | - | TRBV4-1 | CASSQSQGGYGYTF | TGCGCCAGCAGCCAAAGTCAGGGAGGTTATGGCTACACCTTC
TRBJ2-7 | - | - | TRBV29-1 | CSVATADSYEQYF | TGCAGCGTTGCTACTGCTGACTCCTACGAGCAGTACTTC
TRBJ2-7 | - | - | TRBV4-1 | CASSQRGGWAAYEQYF | TGCGCCAGCAGCCAACGAGGGGGTTGGGCAGCCTACGAGCAGTACTTC
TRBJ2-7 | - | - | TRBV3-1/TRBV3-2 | CASSQGAGRSYEQYF | TGTGCCAGCAGCCAAGGTGCAGGAAGGTCCTACGAGCAGTACTTC
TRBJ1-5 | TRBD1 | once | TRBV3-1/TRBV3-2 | CASSQGYRGHQPQHF | TGTGCCAGCAGCCAAGGTTACAGGGGCCATCAGCCCCAGCATTTT
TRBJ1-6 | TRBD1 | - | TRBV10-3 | CAISERGQGKNSPLHF | TGTGCCATCAGTGAGCGAGGACAGGGGAAGAATTCACCCCTCCACTTT
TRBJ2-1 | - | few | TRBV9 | CASRPLSSYNEQFF | TGTGCCAGCAGGCCATTGAGCTCCTACAATGAGCAGTTCTTC
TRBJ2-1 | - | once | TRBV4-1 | CASSQESGNEQFF | TGCGCCAGCAGCCAAGAATCAGGGAATGAGCAGTTCTTC
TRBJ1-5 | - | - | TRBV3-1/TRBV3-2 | CAAGASNQPQHF | TGTGCCGCGGGGGCGAGCAATCAGCCCCAGCATTTT
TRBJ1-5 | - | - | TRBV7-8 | CASSFLTGNYQPQHF | TGTGCCAGCAGCTTTTTGACAGGAAATTATCAGCCCCAGCATTTT
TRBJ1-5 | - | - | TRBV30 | CAWSSTGGNQPQHF | TGTGCCTGGAGTTCGACAGGCGGCAATCAGCCCCAGCATTTT
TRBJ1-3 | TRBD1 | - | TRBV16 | CASSRLQTGTGNTIYF | TGTGCCAGCAGCCGATTACAGACAGGGACTGGAAACACCATATATTTT
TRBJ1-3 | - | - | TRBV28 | CASSVNSGSGNTIYF | TGTGCCAGCAGTGTAAACAGCGGCTCTGGAAACACCATATATTTT
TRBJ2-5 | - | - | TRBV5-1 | CASSFMGREETQYF | TGCGCCAGCAGTTTCATGGGCAGGGAAGAGACCCAGTACTTC
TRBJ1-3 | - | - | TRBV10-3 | CAISRDSRGNTIYF | TGTGCCATCAGCCGCGACAGTAGAGGAAACACCATATATTTT
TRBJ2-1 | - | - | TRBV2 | CASSDSGGIGDEQFF | TGTGCCAGCAGTGACAGTGGGGGGATAGGGGATGAGCAGTTCTTC
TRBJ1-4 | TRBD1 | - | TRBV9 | CASSLGQGLSNEKLFF | TGTGCCAGCAGCCTAGGACAGGGTTTGTCTAATGAAAAACTGTTTTTT
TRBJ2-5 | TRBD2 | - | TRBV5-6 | CASSRGVETQYF | TGTGCCAGCAGCCGGGGGGTGGAGACCCAGTACTTC